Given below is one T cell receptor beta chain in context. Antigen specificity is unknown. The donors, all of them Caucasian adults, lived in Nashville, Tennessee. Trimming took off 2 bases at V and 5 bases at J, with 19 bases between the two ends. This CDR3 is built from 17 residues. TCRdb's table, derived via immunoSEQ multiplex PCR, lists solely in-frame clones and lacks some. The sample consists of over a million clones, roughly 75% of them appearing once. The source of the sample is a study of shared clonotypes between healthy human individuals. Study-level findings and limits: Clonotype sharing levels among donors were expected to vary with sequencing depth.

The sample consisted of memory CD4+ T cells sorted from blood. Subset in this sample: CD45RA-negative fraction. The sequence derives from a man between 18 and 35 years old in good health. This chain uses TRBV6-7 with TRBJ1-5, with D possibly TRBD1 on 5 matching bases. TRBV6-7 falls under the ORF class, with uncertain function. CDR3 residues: CASSYLVGKRDDQPQHF. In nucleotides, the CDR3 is TGTGCCAGCAGTTACCTCGTAGGTAAGAGGGACGATCAGCCCCAGCATTTT.